Shown below are 10 T cell receptor beta chains from a single sample sequenced in a study of CD8+ T cells in alopecia areata. Once RNA had been extracted, it was reverse transcribed into cDNA to act as the sequencing template. TCRdb's table, derived via immunoSEQ multiplex PCR, lists solely in-frame clones and lacks some. The data hold fewer than 250,000 clones, with approximately 60% observed a single time. Indicated treatment: oral pan-JAK inhibitor, 5-10 mg twice daily. This specimen was CD4+ T cells sorted from blood, taken at week 4, from a patient treated with tofacitinib. These receptors were collected from a human donor with alopecia areata.

V is TRBV7-8 and J is TRBJ2-1; D is uncertain. Germline CDR1 reads SGHVS; CDR2 reads FQNEAQ. V gave up 5 bases and J gave up 8 bases, with 13 bases separating them. This CDR3 comprises 13 residues. CDR3 in DNA: TGTGCCAGCAGCAAAGGGCCAGCCCATGAGCAGTTCTTC. It encodes CASSKGPAHEQFF.

The chain uses TRBV29-1 and TRBJ1-3; no reliable D call. From germline, CDR1 is SQVTM and CDR2 ANQGSEA. Trimming pared 7 bases from V and 4 bases from J, leaving 8 bases between. The CDR3 sequence is 11 residues long. The CDR3 DNA sequence: TGCAGCGGAGGAGTGGGAAACACCATATATTTT. This translates into CSGGVGNTIYF.

This clone was counted between two and nine times. The chain has TRBV27 and TRBJ2-7; a possible D gene is TRBD1 (5 bases). V was shortened by 0 bases and J by 6 bases, with 9 bases between the two germline ends. The CDR3 sequence is 13 residues long. Germline lookup yields CDR1 MNHEY and CDR2 SMNVEV (reference sequence). For the CDR3, the DNA is TGTGCCAGCAGTTTATCTGGGGCTACCGAGCAGTACTTC. This encodes CASSLSGATEQYF.

The table lists this clone with a few counts. This chain links TRBV30 with TRBJ2-5; perhaps TRBD1 as D (6 bases). The CDR3 length is 13 residues. Trimming stripped 7 bases from V and 1 base from J, with 13 bases between. Germline CDR1 reads GTSNPN; CDR2 reads SVGIG (reference sequence). CDR3 in DNA: TGTGCCTTAAACAGGGTAGTCCAAGAGACCCAGTACTTC. Amino acids: CALNRVVQETQYF.

The chain joins TRBV7-2 to TRBJ2-1; TRBD2 is a possible D gene (6 bases). Germline assignment: CDR1 SGHTA and CDR2 FQGNSA. V was cut by 2 bases and J by 8 bases, with 10 bases left in between. The CDR3 is made up of 13 amino acids. CDR3 amino acids: CASSLQLADEQFF. The CDR3 DNA reads as TGTGCCAGCAGCTTACAACTAGCCGATGAGCAGTTCTTC.

The rearrangement joins TRBV30 to TRBJ2-5; maybe TRBD2 (5 bases). CDR3 length: 13 amino acids. CDR1 and CDR2 (germline): GTSNPN, SVGIG (reference sequence). The V end was cut by 4 bases, the J end by 1 base, with 10 bases between. The CDR3 region is CAWTGLLQETQYF. The DNA of the CDR3 is TGTGCCTGGACTGGACTTCTCCAAGAGACCCAGTACTTC.

This chain connects TRBV28 to TRBJ2-6; D remains ambiguous. The CDR3 length is 13 residues. V was pared by 4 bases and J by 2 bases, with 3 bases between. From germline, CDR1 is MDHEN and CDR2 SYDVKM. The CDR3 region has the DNA TGTGCCAGCAGTTATCCTGGGGCCAACGTCCTGACTTTC. Translation: CASSYPGANVLTF.

The rearrangement uses TRBV9 and TRBJ2-7; TRBD2 aligns across 8 bases. V gave up 0 bases and J gave up 4 bases; unmatched junction bases: 3. The CDR3 consists of 14 residues. CDR1 and CDR2 (germline): SGDLS, YYNGEE. The CDR3 spells CASSVAGGWYEQYF. CDR3 bases: TGTGCCAGCAGCGTAGCGGGAGGGTGGTACGAGCAGTACTTC. The full variable domain, completed using reference TRBV9 and TRBJ2-7, is DSGVTQTPKHLITATGQRVTLRCSPRSGDLSVYWYQQSLDQGLQFLIQYYNGEERAKGNILERFSAQQFPDLHSELNLSSLELGDSALYFCASSVAGGWYEQYFGPGTRLTVT.

The CDR3 DNA reads TGTGCCAGCAGTTTAGATCCCTCCTACGAGCAGTACTTC. This codes for CASSLDPSYEQYF. The chain joins TRBV27 to TRBJ2-7; D unresolved. The germline V gene encodes CDR1 MNHEY and CDR2 SMNVEV (reference sequence). Deletions cut 2 bases from V and 0 bases from J, with 5 bases between. The CDR3 loop spans 13 amino acids.

CDR3 DNA: TGTGCCAGCAGTTACGGGACAGGGAGCGAAAAACTGTTTTTT. Amino acid sequence: CASSYGTGSEKLFF. V usage is TRBV6-5 and J usage is TRBJ1-4, with 9 nucleotides matching TRBD1. The CDR3 is 14 amino acids. The germline V gene has CDR1 MNHEY and CDR2 SVGAGI. Trimming at V came to 2 bases and at J to 8 bases, leaving 3 bases not matched to a gene.